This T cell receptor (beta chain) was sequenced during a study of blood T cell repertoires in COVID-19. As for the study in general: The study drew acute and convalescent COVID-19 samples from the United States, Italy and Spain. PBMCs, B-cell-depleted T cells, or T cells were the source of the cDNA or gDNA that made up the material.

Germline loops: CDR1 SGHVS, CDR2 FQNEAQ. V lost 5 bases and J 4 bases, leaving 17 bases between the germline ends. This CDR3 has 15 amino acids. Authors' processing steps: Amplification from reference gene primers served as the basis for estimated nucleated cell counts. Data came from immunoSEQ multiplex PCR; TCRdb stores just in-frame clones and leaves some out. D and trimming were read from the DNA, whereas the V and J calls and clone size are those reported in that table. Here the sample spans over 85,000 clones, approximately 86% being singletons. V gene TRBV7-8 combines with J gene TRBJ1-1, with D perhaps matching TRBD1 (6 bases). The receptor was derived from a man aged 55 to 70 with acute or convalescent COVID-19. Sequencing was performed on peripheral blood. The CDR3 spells CASSVNRVGATEAFF. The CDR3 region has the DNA TGTGCCAGCAGCGTTAACAGGGTCGGAGCCACTGAAGCTTTCTTT.